This T cell receptor beta chain was captured by sequencing in a study of T-cell reconstitution after alpha-beta-depleted transplantation in children. This clonotype was counted many times. The antigen is unknown. Preparation of the TCRbeta library was carried out with unique molecular identifiers. TCRdb analysed the PCR reads with MiXCR anew, one entry per CDR3 protein. The data show about 300,000 distinct CDR3 sequences, with over 7% seen just once and 9.1% held by the top ten. Study-wide findings and caveats: High day-60 TCRbeta diversity in some patients came from surviving recipient T cells and thymic progenitors. Approximately two months post-transplant, alpha-beta T cells reportedly originated from several hundred expanded graft clones. Counts and diversity of T cells one year after transplant came mostly from newly produced T cells.

This CDR3 is 15 amino acids long. Germline CDR1 SGHTA, CDR2 FQGNSA. V was shortened by 1 base and J by 4 bases, with 12 bases between the two germline ends. This specimen consisted of peripheral blood, obtained 360 days after TCRalphabeta/CD19-depleted stem cell transplant. The chain couples TRBV7-2 to TRBJ2-3, with D unclear. This clonotype originated in a female patient between 2 and 15 years old who had a stem cell transplant for Fanconi anemia, so the T cells may come from the graft donor. The CDR3 sequence is CASSLGVAIPDTQYF. CDR3 DNA sequence: TGTGCCAGCAGCTTAGGGGTAGCCATCCCAGATACGCAGTATTTT. The variable domain in full, completed from reference TRBV7-2 and TRBJ2-3, reads GAGVSQSPSNKVTEKGKDVELRCDPISGHTALYWYRQSLGQGLEFLIYFQGNSAPDKSGLPSDRFSAERTGGSVSTLTIQRTQQEDSAVYLCASSLGVAIPDTQYFGPGTRLTVL.